This T cell receptor (beta chain) was sequenced in a study of control samples from healthy donors and cancer patients. This clone appeared once. The CDR3 length is 14 residues. In germline, CDR1 is KGHSH, CDR2 LQKENI. Trimming stripped 6 bases from V and 4 bases from J, with 13 bases between. Sequencing was performed with immunoSEQ multiplex PCR; in TCRdb, only in-frame clones are kept and a portion is missing. The sample holds about 100,000 clones, approximately 86% seen once. This receptor was identified in a man younger than 45 in good health. The material sequenced was blood. The genes are TRBV18 and TRBJ1-5; D is possibly TRBD1 (5 bases). The DNA for the CDR3 is TGTGCCAGCTCGCCGGGACGGGAAAATCAGCCCCAGCATTTT. It encodes CASSPGRENQPQHF. The full variable domain, completed using reference TRBV18 and TRBJ1-5, is NAGVMQNPRHLVRRRGQEARLRCSPMKGHSHVYWYRQLPEEGLKFMVYLQKENIIDESGMPKERFSAEFPKEGPSILRIQQVVRGDSAAYFCASSPGRENQPQHFGDGTRLSIL.